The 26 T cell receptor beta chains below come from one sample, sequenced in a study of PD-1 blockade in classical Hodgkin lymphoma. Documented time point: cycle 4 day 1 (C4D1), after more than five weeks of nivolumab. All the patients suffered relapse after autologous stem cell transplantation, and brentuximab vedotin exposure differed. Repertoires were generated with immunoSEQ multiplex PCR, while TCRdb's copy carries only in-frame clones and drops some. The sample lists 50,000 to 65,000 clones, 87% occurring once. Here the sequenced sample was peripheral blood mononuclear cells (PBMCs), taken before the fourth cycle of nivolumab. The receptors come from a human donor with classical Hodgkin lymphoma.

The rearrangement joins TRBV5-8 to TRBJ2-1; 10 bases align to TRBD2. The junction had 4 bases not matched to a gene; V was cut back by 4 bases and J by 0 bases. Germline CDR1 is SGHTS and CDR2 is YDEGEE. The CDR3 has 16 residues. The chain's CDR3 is CASSPGLAASYNEQFF. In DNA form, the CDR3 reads TGTGCCAGCAGCCCTGGACTAGCGGCCTCCTACAATGAGCAGTTCTTC.

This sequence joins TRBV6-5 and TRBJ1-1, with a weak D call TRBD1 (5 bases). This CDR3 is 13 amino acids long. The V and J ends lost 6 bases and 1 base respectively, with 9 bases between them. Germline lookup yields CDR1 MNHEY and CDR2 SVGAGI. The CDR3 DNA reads TGTGCCAGCAGCCAACAGGAGAACACTGAAGCTTTCTTT. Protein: CASSQQENTEAFF.

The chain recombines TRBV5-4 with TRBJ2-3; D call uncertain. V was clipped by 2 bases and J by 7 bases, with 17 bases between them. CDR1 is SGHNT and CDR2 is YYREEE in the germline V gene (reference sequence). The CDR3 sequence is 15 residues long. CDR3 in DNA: TGTGCCAGCAGCTTAGGGCGGAAGCCCCAAAATACGCAGTATTTT. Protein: CASSLGRKPQNTQYF.

The CDR3 is CSVSRDRGHEQYF. CDR3 coding DNA: TGCAGCGTTTCGCGGGACAGGGGACACGAGCAGTACTTC. The chain recombines TRBV29-1 with TRBJ2-7; 10 positions match TRBD1. The CDR3 runs to 13 residues. Germline CDR1 and CDR2: SQVTM and ANQGSEA. V gave up 5 bases and J gave up 5 bases; unmatched junction bases: 6.

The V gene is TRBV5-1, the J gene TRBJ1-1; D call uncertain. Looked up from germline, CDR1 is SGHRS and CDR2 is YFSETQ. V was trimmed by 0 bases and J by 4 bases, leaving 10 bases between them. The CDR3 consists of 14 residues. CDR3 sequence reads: CASSLEGRSTEAFF. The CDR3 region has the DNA TGCGCCAGCAGCTTGGAAGGAAGGAGCACTGAAGCTTTCTTT.

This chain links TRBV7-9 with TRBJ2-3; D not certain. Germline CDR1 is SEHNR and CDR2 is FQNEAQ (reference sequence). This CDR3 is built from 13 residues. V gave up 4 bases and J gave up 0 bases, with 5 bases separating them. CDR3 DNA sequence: TGTGCCAGCAGCTCTTCCAGCACAGATACGCAGTATTTT. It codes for CASSSSSTDTQYF. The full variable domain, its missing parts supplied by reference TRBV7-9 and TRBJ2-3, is DTGVSQNPRHKITKRGQNVTFRCDPISEHNRLYWYRQTLGQGPEFLTYFQNEAQLEKSRLLSDRFSAERPKGSFSTLEIQRTEQGDSAMYLCASSSSSTDTQYFGPGTRLTVL.

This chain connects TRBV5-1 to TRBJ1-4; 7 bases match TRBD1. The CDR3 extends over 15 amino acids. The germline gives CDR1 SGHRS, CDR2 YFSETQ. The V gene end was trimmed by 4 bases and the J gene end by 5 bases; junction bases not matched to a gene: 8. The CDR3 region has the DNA TGCGCCAGCAGCGAGACAGGGTCGGGAAATGAAAAACTGTTTTTT. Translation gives CASSETGSGNEKLFF.

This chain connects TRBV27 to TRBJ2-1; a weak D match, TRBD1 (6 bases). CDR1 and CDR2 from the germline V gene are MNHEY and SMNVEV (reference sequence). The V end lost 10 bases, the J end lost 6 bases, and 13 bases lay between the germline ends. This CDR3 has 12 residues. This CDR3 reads CATSTGLNEQFF. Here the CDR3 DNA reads TGTGCCACCTCGACAGGACTCAATGAGCAGTTCTTC.

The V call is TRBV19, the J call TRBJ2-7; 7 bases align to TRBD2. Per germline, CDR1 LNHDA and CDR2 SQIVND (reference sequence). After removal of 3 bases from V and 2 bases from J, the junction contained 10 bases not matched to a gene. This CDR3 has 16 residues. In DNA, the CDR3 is TGTGCCAGTAGTATTGGGGGGTCTAGCGGCACCTACGAGCAGTACTTC. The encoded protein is CASSIGGSSGTYEQYF.

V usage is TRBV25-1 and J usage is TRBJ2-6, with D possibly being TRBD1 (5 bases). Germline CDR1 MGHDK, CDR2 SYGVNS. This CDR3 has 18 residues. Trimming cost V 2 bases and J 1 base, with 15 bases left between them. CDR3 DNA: TGTGCCAGCAGTGAAATGTTGACAGCATCGTCTGGGGCCAACGTCCTGACTTTC. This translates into CASSEMLTASSGANVLTF.

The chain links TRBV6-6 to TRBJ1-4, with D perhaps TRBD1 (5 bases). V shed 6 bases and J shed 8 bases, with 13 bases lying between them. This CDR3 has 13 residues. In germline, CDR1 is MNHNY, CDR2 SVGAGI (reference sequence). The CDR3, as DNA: TGTGCCAGCAGCCGTCCGTGGGGGGAAAAACTGTTTTTT. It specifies CASSRPWGEKLFF.

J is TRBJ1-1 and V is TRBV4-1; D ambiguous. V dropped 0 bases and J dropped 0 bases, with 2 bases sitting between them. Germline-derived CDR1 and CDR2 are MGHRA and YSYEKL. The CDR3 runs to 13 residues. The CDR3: CASSQDLNTEAFF. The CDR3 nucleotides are TGCGCCAGCAGCCAAGATCTGAACACTGAAGCTTTCTTT.

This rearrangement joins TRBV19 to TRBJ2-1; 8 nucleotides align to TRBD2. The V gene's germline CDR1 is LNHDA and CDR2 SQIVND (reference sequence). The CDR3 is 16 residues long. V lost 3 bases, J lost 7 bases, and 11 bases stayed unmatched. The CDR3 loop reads CASSIFGGGPGNEQFF. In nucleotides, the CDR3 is TGTGCCAGTAGTATTTTCGGGGGGGGCCCAGGGAATGAGCAGTTCTTC.

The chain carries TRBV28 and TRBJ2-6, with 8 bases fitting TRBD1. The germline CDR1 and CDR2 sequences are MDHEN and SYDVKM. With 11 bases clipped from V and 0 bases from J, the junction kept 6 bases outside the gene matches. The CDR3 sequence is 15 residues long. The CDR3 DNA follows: TGTGCCTGCCACAGGGGGACCTCTGGGGCCAACGTCCTGACTTTC. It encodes CACHRGTSGANVLTF. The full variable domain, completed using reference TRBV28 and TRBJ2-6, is DVKVTQSSRYLVKRTGEKVFLECVQDMDHENMFWYRQDPGLGLRLIYFSYDVKMKEKGDIPEGYSVSREKKERFSLILESASTNQTSMYLCACHRGTSGANVLTFGAGSRLTVL.

CDR3 loop: CAWTSTGGNTGELFF. The CDR3, as DNA: TGTGCCTGGACTTCGACAGGGGGGAACACCGGGGAGCTGTTTTTT. The rearrangement links TRBV30 to TRBJ2-2; TRBD1 agrees at 9 bases. CDR3 length: 15 amino acids. Trimming at V came to 4 bases and at J to 1 base, leaving 4 bases not matched to a gene. CDR1 and CDR2 from the germline V gene are GTSNPN and SVGIG (reference sequence).

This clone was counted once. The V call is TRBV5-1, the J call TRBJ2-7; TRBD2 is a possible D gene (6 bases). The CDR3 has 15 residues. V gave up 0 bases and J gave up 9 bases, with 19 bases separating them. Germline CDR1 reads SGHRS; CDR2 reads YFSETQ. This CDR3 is CASSLESQGGDGQYF. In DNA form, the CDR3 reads TGCGCCAGCAGCTTGGAATCCCAGGGCGGGGATGGGCAGTACTTC.

This CDR3 reads CASSLASGTSSNEQFF. DNA for the CDR3: TGCGCCAGCAGCTTGGCGAGTGGGACTAGCAGCAATGAGCAGTTCTTC. V and J are TRBV5-1 and TRBJ2-1, with TRBD2 identical over 9 bases. The germline V gene encodes CDR1 SGHRS and CDR2 YFSETQ. The CDR3 loop spans 16 amino acids. V shed 0 bases, J shed 6 bases, and the junction held 7 bases outside the gene matches.

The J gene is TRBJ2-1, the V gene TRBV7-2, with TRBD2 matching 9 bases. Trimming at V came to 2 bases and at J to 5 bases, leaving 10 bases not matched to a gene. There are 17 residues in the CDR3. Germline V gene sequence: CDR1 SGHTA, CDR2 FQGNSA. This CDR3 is CASSLPPGLAGHNEQFF. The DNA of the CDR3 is TGTGCCAGCAGCTTACCGCCGGGACTAGCTGGACACAATGAGCAGTTCTTC.

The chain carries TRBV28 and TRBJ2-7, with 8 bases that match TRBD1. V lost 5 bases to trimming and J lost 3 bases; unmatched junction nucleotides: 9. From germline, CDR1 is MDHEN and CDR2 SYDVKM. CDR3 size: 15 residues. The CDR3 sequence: CASSAPGQESYEQYF. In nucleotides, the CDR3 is TGTGCCAGCAGTGCCCCGGGACAGGAAAGCTACGAGCAGTACTTC.

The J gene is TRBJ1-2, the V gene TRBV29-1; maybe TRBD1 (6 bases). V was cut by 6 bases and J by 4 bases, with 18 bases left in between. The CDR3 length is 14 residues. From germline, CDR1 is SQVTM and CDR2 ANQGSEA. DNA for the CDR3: TGCAGCGTCCTAACTCTGGACAGAAGCTATGGCTACACCTTC. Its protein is CSVLTLDRSYGYTF.

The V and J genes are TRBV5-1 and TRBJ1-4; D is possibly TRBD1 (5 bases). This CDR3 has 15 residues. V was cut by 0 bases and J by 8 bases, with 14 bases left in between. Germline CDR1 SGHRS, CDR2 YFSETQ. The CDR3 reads CASSLEGRGPEKLFF. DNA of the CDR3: TGCGCCAGCAGCTTGGAGGGGAGGGGTCCGGAAAAACTGTTTTTT.

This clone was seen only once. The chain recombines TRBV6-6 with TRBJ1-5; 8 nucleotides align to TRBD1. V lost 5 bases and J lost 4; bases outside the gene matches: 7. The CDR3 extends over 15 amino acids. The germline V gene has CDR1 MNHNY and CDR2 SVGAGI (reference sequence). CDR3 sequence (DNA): TGTGCCAGCAGTCCTACTAACAGGGGGAATCAGCCCCAGCATTTT. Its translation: CASSPTNRGNQPQHF.

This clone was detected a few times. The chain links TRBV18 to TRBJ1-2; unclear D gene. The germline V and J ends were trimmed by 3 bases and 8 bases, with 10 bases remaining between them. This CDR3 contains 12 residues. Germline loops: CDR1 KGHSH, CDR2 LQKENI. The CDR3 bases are TGTGCCAGCTCACCGGAGGGTTCGGGCTACACCTTC. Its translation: CASSPEGSGYTF.

CDR3: CASSFDFYNEQFF. The CDR3 nucleotides are TGTGCCAGCAGCTTTGACTTTTACAATGAGCAGTTCTTC. The chain joins TRBV7-8 to TRBJ2-1, with unresolved D. In germline, CDR1 is SGHVS, CDR2 FQNEAQ. V was pared by 3 bases and J by 4 bases, with 7 bases between. This CDR3 comprises 13 residues.

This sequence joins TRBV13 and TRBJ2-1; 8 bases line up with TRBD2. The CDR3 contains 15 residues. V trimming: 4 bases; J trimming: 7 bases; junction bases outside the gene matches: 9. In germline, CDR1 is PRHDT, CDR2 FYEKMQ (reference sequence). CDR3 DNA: TGTGCCAGCAGCTCCCGGGGGGGCGCGGGGAATGAGCAGTTCTTC. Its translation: CASSSRGGAGNEQFF.

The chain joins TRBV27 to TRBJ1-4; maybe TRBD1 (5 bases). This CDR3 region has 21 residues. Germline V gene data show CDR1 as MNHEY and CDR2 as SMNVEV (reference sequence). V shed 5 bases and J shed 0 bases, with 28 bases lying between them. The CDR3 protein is CASSPLEISGTEYATNEKLFF. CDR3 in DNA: TGTGCCAGCAGTCCGCTAGAAATATCCGGGACCGAATACGCAACTAATGAAAAACTGTTTTTT.